This T cell receptor (beta chain) came from a study of identical twins. MiXCR was run by TCRdb on the 5' RACE reads, yielding one entry per CDR3 protein. The sample has roughly 250,000 distinct CDR3 sequences; about an eighth are singletons. After removal of 7 bases from V and 5 bases from J, the junction contained 8 bases not matched to a gene. Germline assignment: CDR1 SNHLY and CDR2 FYNNEI. The CDR3 is made up of 14 amino acids. The sequenced sample consisted of memory (CD45RO+) T cells sorted from blood. The rearrangement uses TRBV2 and TRBJ2-1, with 7 positions matching TRBD2. The clonotype comes from a woman under 30 in good health. The CDR3 is CASNLLAGDNEQFF. The CDR3 DNA reads TGTGCCAGCAACCTTCTGGCGGGGGACAATGAGCAGTTCTTC.